The clone carrying this TCR beta chain was picked up a small number of times. Its antigen is not known. From the 5' RACE reads, TCRdb called clonotypes with MiXCR, one entry per CDR3 protein. This table holds 150,000 to 200,000 distinct CDR3 sequences, roughly 28% found once. CDR1 is DFQATT, CDR2 SNEGSKA, per germline (reference sequence). The J segment lost 7 bases and the V segment lost 3 bases, leaving 11 bases of the junction unmatched. The CDR3 contains 15 residues. These data originate in a study of T-cell memory formation after mild COVID-19. Study findings and constraints: Some clones that responded turned up in pre-infection memory, which suggests that cross-reactive memory joined in.

V and J are TRBV20-1 and TRBJ1-4, with 7 nucleotides matching TRBD1. This TCR came from an adult woman who had mild COVID-19 (a few samples of this study predate the infection). Cell type and time point are not known. Sequencing was carried out using PBMCs or a T cell subset sorted from them (not recorded which). CDR3 DNA sequence: TGCAGTGCTAGTCTACAACAGGGGCTAGGTGAAAAACTGTTTTTT. Protein product: CSASLQQGLGEKLFF.